This T cell receptor beta chain was profiled in a study of chemoradiotherapy in HPV16-positive cancers. Whole-study context: Candidate HPV-specific clones and shared TCR motifs came from a couple of HPV16-positive patients.

Repertoires were sampled repeatedly during chemoradiotherapy. As for this clone: What it binds is unknown.

Assay: immunoSEQ multiplex PCR; the TCRdb copy retains only in-frame clones and omits some. This table holds some 31,000 clones, about 89% found once. The CDR3 totals 14 residues. The V end was cut by 2 bases, the J end by 4 bases, with 12 bases between. Germline lookup yields CDR1 ENHRY and CDR2 SYGVKD. Study results and caveats: HPV-responsive T-cell expansion during chemoradiotherapy was linked to improved recurrence-free survival in HPV16-positive patients.

This TCR was sampled from a human donor with HPV-associated anogenital cancer. This chain links TRBV10-3 with TRBJ2-7, with D maybe TRBD1 (6 bases). The input for sequencing was blood, taken from a patient who underwent chemoradiotherapy. The CDR3 bases are TGTGCCATCAGTGAGCCAGGGACAATATACGAGCAGTACTTC. It yields the protein CAISEPGTIYEQYF.